These 21 T cell receptor beta chains were sequenced from one sample in a study of blood T cell repertoires in COVID-19. This table comes from immunoSEQ multiplex PCR, and its TCRdb copy is limited to in-frame clones, with some not included. The profile shows approximately 60,000 clones, 80% to 90% of them singletons. The sequenced sample was peripheral blood. All receptors derive from a man in his 60s with active or convalescent COVID-19.

The chain combines TRBV7-3 with TRBJ1-1; D not resolved. CDR1 SGHTA and CDR2 FQGTGA come from the germline V gene. The CDR3 has 13 residues. Trimming cost V 6 bases and J 1 base, with 9 bases left between them. CDR3 sequence: CASSYTANTEAFF. As DNA, the CDR3 is TGTGCCAGCAGTTATACAGCGAACACTGAAGCTTTCTTT.

The CDR3 loop reads CASSLGQPDQGNTIYF. The CDR3 nucleotides read TGTGCCAGCAGTTTAGGGCAGCCTGACCAGGGAAACACCATATATTTT. This chain links TRBV27 with TRBJ1-3; no reliable D call. V was trimmed by 2 bases and J by 4 bases, leaving 15 bases between them. The CDR3 covers 16 residues. Germline values: CDR1 MNHEY, CDR2 SMNVEV (reference sequence).

This chain connects TRBV18 to TRBJ2-1, with TRBD2 as a possible D gene (6 bases). Trimming pared 6 bases from V and 5 bases from J, leaving 20 bases between. The CDR3 extends over 16 amino acids. Germline values: CDR1 KGHSH, CDR2 LQKENI. The CDR3 DNA sequence: TGTGCCAGCTCCCCCCGAGGGCAGGGAGGTCACAATGAGCAGTTCTTC. The encoded protein is CASSPRGQGGHNEQFF.

J is TRBJ1-5 and V is TRBV4-1; 8 positions agree with TRBD1. V shed 3 bases and J 4 bases; nucleotides not matched to a gene: 5. Germline-derived CDR1 and CDR2 are MGHRA and YSYEKL. The CDR3 extends over 15 amino acids. The CDR3 DNA is TGCGCCAGCAGCCAGAACAGGGGGGAAAATCAGCCCCAGCATTTT. Translation gives CASSQNRGENQPQHF.

The genes are TRBV5-1 and TRBJ2-5, with 12 positions matching TRBD2. With V trimmed by 3 bases and J by 4 bases, 7 bases remained unmatched. Per the germline V gene, CDR1 is SGHRS and CDR2 is YFSETQ. The CDR3 is 16 residues long. CDR3 sequence reads: CASSSELAGGGETQYF. CDR3 sequence (DNA): TGCGCCAGCAGCTCGGAACTAGCGGGGGGTGGAGAGACCCAGTACTTC.

The chain uses TRBV19 and TRBJ1-5, with D perhaps matching TRBD1 (5 bases). V was shortened by 1 base and J by 1 base, with 17 bases between the two germline ends. The CDR3 is 18 residues long. CDR1 and CDR2 from the germline V gene are LNHDA and SQIVND (reference sequence). CDR3: CASSIALGAGVSNQPQHF. Here the CDR3 DNA reads TGTGCCAGTAGTATAGCCCTAGGGGCTGGAGTAAGCAATCAGCCCCAGCATTTT.

The rearrangement links TRBV11-2 to TRBJ2-2; perhaps TRBD1 as D (5 bases). CDR1 is SGHAT, CDR2 FQNNGV, per germline. The CDR3 loop spans 18 amino acids. Trimming removed 5 bases at V and 0 bases at J, with 19 bases between. The CDR3 DNA reads as TGTGCCAGCAGCCCCCAGGGTATGGGCGGAGCGAACACCGGGGAGCTGTTTTTT. It yields the protein CASSPQGMGGANTGELFF. Using reference TRBV11-2 and TRBJ2-2 for the parts outside the CDR3, the full variable domain is EAGVAQSPRYKIIEKRQSVAFWCNPISGHATLYWYQQILGQGPKLLIQFQNNGVVDDSQLPKDRFSAERLKGVDSTLKIQPAKLEDSAVYLCASSPQGMGGANTGELFFGEGSRLTVL.

A single count supports this clone. V gene TRBV7-9 combines with J gene TRBJ2-7; possible D gene TRBD1, 5 bases. The V end was cut by 0 bases, the J end by 0 bases, with 9 bases between. The CDR3 contains 15 residues. Germline V gene data show CDR1 as SEHNR and CDR2 as FQNEAQ (reference sequence). Here the CDR3 reads CASSLAGEGSYEQYF. CDR3 bases: TGTGCCAGCAGCTTAGCAGGGGAAGGCTCCTACGAGCAGTACTTC.

The chain is built from TRBV9 and TRBJ2-2; 9 bases are a match to TRBD2. The trim removed 4 bases at V and 4 bases at J, leaving 14 bases unmatched. The CDR3 is 18 amino acids. Germline V lookup: CDR1 SGDLS, CDR2 YYNGEE. The CDR3 region is CASSMPLAGGPSTGELFF. CDR3 bases: TGTGCCAGCAGCATGCCGCTCGCGGGGGGGCCGAGCACCGGGGAGCTGTTTTTT. Full variable domain (remainder filled in from reference TRBV9 and TRBJ2-2): DSGVTQTPKHLITATGQRVTLRCSPRSGDLSVYWYQQSLDQGLQFLIQYYNGEERAKGNILERFSAQQFPDLHSELNLSSLELGDSALYFCASSMPLAGGPSTGELFFGEGSRLTVL.

V gene TRBV4-1 combines with J gene TRBJ1-5; 8 positions agree with TRBD1. There are 17 residues in the CDR3. Germline V CDR1 and CDR2: MGHRA, YSYEKL. The V and J ends lost 4 bases and 10 bases, in that order; junction bases with no gene match: 18. CDR3 amino acids: CASSLAKTGTGFYPQHF. CDR3 sequence (DNA): TGCGCCAGCAGCCTCGCAAAAACCGGGACAGGCTTTTACCCCCAGCATTTT.

J is TRBJ2-7 and V is TRBV6-5; 11 nucleotides agree with TRBD2. The CDR3 runs 16 residues. Unmatched junction bases numbered 7, after V lost 1 base and J lost 5 bases. In germline, CDR1 is MNHEY, CDR2 SVGAGI. As DNA, the CDR3 is TGTGCCAGCAGTTACTTTCTCCTAGCGGGAGGTGACGAGCAGTACTTC. Encoded protein: CASSYFLLAGGDEQYF.

This clone came up once. The genes are TRBV19 and TRBJ2-1; 11 bases agree with TRBD2. The CDR3 is 18 amino acids. Germline V gene data show CDR1 as LNHDA and CDR2 as SQIVND (reference sequence). V shed 1 base and J 0 bases; nucleotides not matched to a gene: 5. DNA for the CDR3: TGTGCCAGTAGTATAGGGGCTAGCGGGAGGAGCTCCTACAATGAGCAGTTCTTC. Its translation is CASSIGASGRSSYNEQFF. Filled out from reference TRBV19 and TRBJ2-1, the complete variable domain reads DGGITQSPKYLFRKEGQNVTLSCEQNLNHDAMYWYRQDPGQGLRLIYYSQIVNDFQKGDIAEGYSVSREKKESFPLTVTSAQKNPTAFYLCASSIGASGRSSYNEQFFGPGTRLTVL.

The chain uses TRBV27 and TRBJ2-7; TRBD2 matches at 9 bases. The CDR3 is 15 residues long. Germline CDR1 reads MNHEY; CDR2 reads SMNVEV (reference sequence). Germline trimming cut 2 bases from V and 0 bases from J; bases unmatched to any gene: 2. CDR3 coding DNA: TGTGCCAGCAGTTTAGTGCGGGGGGGCTCCTACGAGCAGTACTTC. Its protein is CASSLVRGGSYEQYF.

This rearrangement joins TRBV2 to TRBJ1-2; TRBD1 might be the D (6 bases). CDR3 size: 14 residues. Germline V gene sequence: CDR1 SNHLY, CDR2 FYNNEI. Trimming pared 6 bases from V and 0 bases from J, leaving 11 bases between. The CDR3 loop reads CASRLRGANYGYTF. Written as DNA, the CDR3 is TGTGCCAGCAGACTCAGGGGAGCTAACTATGGCTACACCTTC.

This clone showed up just once. The chain uses TRBV24-1 and TRBJ2-3; D possibly corresponds to TRBD1 (6 bases). V dropped 5 bases and J dropped 4 bases, with 18 bases sitting between them. Germline CDR1 reads KGHDR; CDR2 reads SFDVKD. The CDR3 is 16 amino acids. This CDR3 is CATSGRDTRWADTQYF. In nucleotides, the CDR3 is TGTGCCACCAGTGGCCGGGACACCAGATGGGCAGATACGCAGTATTTT.

This chain connects TRBV7-2 to TRBJ2-2; 8 positions match TRBD2. J gave up 2 bases and V 3 bases, and 11 bases lay outside the gene matches. From germline, CDR1 is SGHTA and CDR2 FQGNSA. The CDR3 covers 18 residues. As DNA, the CDR3 is TGTGCCAGCAGCTTGAGACTAGCGCGGGGGGTTAACACCGGGGAGCTGTTTTTT. It encodes CASSLRLARGVNTGELFF.

The V call is TRBV28, the J call TRBJ1-5, with 8 bases that match TRBD1. J lost 3 bases, V lost 4 bases, and 11 bases had no gene match. Per the germline V gene, CDR1 is MDHEN and CDR2 is SYDVKM. The length of the CDR3 is 17 residues. CDR3 sequence reads: CASSSIGQGGINQPQHF. CDR3 DNA sequence: TGTGCCAGCAGTTCAATCGGACAGGGTGGGATCAATCAGCCCCAGCATTTT. Full variable domain (rest looked up from reference TRBV28 and TRBJ1-5): DVKVTQSSRYLVKRTGEKVFLECVQDMDHENMFWYRQDPGLGLRLIYFSYDVKMKEKGDIPEGYSVSREKKERFSLILESASTNQTSMYLCASSSIGQGGINQPQHFGDGTRLSIL.

The V gene is TRBV7-2, the J gene TRBJ1-5; 10 bases map to TRBD1. The germline V gene encodes CDR1 SGHTA and CDR2 FQGNSA. The length of the CDR3 is 17 residues. The V and J ends lost 4 bases and 7 bases, in that order; junction bases with no gene match: 13. CDR3: CASSSQSGTGVGQPQHF. The DNA of the CDR3 is TGTGCCAGCAGCTCCCAATCCGGGACAGGGGTGGGCCAGCCCCAGCATTTT. Full variable domain (remainder filled in from reference TRBV7-2 and TRBJ1-5): GAGVSQSPSNKVTEKGKDVELRCDPISGHTALYWYRQSLGQGLEFLIYFQGNSAPDKSGLPSDRFSAERTGGSVSTLTIQRTQQEDSAVYLCASSSQSGTGVGQPQHFGDGTRLSIL.

The CDR3 nucleotides are TGTGCCAGCAGCTTAACGCAGGTGAACACTGAAGCTTTCTTT. It specifies CASSLTQVNTEAFF. The chain joins TRBV7-3 to TRBJ1-1; no firm D call. The V end lost 0 bases, the J end lost 0 bases, and 5 bases lay between the germline ends. The CDR3 has 14 residues. From germline, CDR1 is SGHTA and CDR2 FQGTGA.

This rearrangement joins TRBV5-6 to TRBJ2-5, with a weak D call TRBD2 (7 bases). The CDR3 is 16 amino acids. The V gene's germline CDR1 is SGHDT and CDR2 YYEEEE. Trimming pared 0 bases from V and 6 bases from J, leaving 18 bases between. In DNA form, the CDR3 reads TGTGCCAGCAGCTTGGGGTCTAGCGGAGGGGGAAAGACCCAGTACTTC. Translating it yields CASSLGSSGGGKTQYF. The full variable domain, with the rest looked up from reference TRBV5-6 and TRBJ2-5, is DAGVTQSPTHLIKTRGQQVTLRCSPKSGHDTVSWYQQALGQGPQFIFQYYEEEERQRGNFPDRFSGHQFPNYSSELNVNALLLGDSALYLCASSLGSSGGGKTQYFGPGTRLLVL.

In its sample, this clone was seen a few times. This sequence joins TRBV7-6 and TRBJ2-6; D may be TRBD2 (6 bases). V lost 5 bases to trimming and J lost 0 bases, with 11 bases between them. This CDR3 is 16 amino acids long. CDR1 is SGHVS and CDR2 is FNYEAQ in the germline V gene. The chain's CDR3 is CASSTVGGSGANVLTF. The DNA for the CDR3 is TGTGCCAGCAGCACGGTGGGGGGCTCTGGGGCCAACGTCCTGACTTTC.